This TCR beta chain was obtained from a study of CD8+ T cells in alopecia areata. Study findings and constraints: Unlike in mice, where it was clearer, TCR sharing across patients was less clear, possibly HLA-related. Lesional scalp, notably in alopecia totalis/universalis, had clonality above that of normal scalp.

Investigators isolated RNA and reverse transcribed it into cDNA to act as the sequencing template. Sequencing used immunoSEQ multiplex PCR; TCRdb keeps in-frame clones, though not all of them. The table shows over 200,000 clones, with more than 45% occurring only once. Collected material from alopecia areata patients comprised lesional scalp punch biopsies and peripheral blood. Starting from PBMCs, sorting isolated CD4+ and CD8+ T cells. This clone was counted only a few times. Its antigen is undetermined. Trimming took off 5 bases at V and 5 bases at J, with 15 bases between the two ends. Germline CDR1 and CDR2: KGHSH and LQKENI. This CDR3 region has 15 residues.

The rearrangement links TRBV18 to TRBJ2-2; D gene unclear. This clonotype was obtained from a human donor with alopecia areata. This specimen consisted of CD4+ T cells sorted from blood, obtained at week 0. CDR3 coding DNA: TGTGCCAGCTCAACGACTCTAGAGTGGACCGGGGAGCTGTTTTTT. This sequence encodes CASSTTLEWTGELFF. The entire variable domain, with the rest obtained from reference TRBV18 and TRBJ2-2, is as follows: NAGVMQNPRHLVRRRGQEARLRCSPMKGHSHVYWYRQLPEEGLKFMVYLQKENIIDESGMPKERFSAEFPKEGPSILRIQQVVRGDSAAYFCASSTTLEWTGELFFGEGSRLTVL.